Detailed here is one T cell receptor (beta chain). The antigen is not known. The record originates from a study of T cells in Graves' hyperthyroidism and ophthalmopathy. Diagnoses were established using clinical symptoms, serum thyroxine and TRAb, thyroid ultrasound and orbital computed tomography. RNA transcripts gave rise to amplified TCR beta CDR3 regions. A first-round RT-PCR of the TCR CDR3 used the HTBI primer set. TCRdb called the multiplex PCR reads again in MiXCR, with one record for every CDR3 protein. The sample consists of 500,000 to 600,000 distinct CDR3 sequences, 35% to 55% of them appearing once. CDR3 length: 15 residues. Germline V gene data show CDR1 as SGHRS and CDR2 as YFSETQ. The V end lost 3 bases, the J end lost 6 bases, and 15 bases lay between the germline ends. Overall study findings and caveats: Stable hyperthyroidism and ophthalmopathy were separated using 13 V-J signatures. Ophthalmopathy got predicted by the model a median roughly 6.4 months before its onset. Blood held most thyroid clonotypes expanded above 0.001 frequency.

J is TRBJ2-2 and V is TRBV5-1; D tentatively reads TRBD1 or TRBD2 (5 bases each). The sample comprised peripheral blood or thyroid tissue (not recorded which). The source of this sequence is an adult woman with Graves' disease, either hyperthyroidism or ophthalmopathy (not recorded which). CDR3 DNA: TGCGCCAGCAGCTCCCTACCGGGACGACCCGGGGAGCTGTTTTTT. As protein: CASSSLPGRPGELFF.